The clone carrying this T cell receptor (beta chain) was detected once. The data belong to a study of blood T cell repertoires in COVID-19. Seattle participants joined during active infection and were tracked over time. Some clones are missing from TCRdb's copy, which holds only in-frame ones; the method was immunoSEQ multiplex PCR. The data show 300,000 to 350,000 clones, 89% seen once. Source material: peripheral blood. The TCR comes from a woman aged 55-70 years with COVID-19, enrolled during active disease.

The CDR3 nucleotides read TGTGCCAGCTATTTTCGGGGGATGAACACTGAAGCTTTCTTT. This translates into CASYFRGMNTEAFF. The chain joins TRBV6-5 to TRBJ1-1, with D possibly being TRBD1 (5 bases). The CDR3 length is 14 residues. CDR1 and CDR2 from the germline V gene are MNHEY and SVGAGI. The V end was cut by 8 bases, the J end by 0 bases, with 13 bases between.